The sequence of this TCR beta chain was determined in a study of blood T cell repertoires in COVID-19. Clones were sequenced by immunoSEQ multiplex PCR, and TCRdb holds only the in-frame ones, with some missing. The sample contains over 20,000 clones, about 91% of which appear only once. The germline V gene encodes CDR1 ENHRY and CDR2 SYGVKD. The V end was cut by 0 bases, the J end by 2 bases, with 17 bases between. The CDR3 sequence is 18 residues long. Sequencing was carried out using peripheral blood. The chain has TRBV10-3 and TRBJ1-5; D might be TRBD1 (5 bases). The TCR comes from a woman aged 65 to 85 with active COVID-19. The CDR3 loop reads CAISESGEGRGGNQPQHF. The DNA for the CDR3 is TGTGCCATCAGTGAGTCAGGGGAAGGTAGAGGCGGCAATCAGCCCCAGCATTTT.